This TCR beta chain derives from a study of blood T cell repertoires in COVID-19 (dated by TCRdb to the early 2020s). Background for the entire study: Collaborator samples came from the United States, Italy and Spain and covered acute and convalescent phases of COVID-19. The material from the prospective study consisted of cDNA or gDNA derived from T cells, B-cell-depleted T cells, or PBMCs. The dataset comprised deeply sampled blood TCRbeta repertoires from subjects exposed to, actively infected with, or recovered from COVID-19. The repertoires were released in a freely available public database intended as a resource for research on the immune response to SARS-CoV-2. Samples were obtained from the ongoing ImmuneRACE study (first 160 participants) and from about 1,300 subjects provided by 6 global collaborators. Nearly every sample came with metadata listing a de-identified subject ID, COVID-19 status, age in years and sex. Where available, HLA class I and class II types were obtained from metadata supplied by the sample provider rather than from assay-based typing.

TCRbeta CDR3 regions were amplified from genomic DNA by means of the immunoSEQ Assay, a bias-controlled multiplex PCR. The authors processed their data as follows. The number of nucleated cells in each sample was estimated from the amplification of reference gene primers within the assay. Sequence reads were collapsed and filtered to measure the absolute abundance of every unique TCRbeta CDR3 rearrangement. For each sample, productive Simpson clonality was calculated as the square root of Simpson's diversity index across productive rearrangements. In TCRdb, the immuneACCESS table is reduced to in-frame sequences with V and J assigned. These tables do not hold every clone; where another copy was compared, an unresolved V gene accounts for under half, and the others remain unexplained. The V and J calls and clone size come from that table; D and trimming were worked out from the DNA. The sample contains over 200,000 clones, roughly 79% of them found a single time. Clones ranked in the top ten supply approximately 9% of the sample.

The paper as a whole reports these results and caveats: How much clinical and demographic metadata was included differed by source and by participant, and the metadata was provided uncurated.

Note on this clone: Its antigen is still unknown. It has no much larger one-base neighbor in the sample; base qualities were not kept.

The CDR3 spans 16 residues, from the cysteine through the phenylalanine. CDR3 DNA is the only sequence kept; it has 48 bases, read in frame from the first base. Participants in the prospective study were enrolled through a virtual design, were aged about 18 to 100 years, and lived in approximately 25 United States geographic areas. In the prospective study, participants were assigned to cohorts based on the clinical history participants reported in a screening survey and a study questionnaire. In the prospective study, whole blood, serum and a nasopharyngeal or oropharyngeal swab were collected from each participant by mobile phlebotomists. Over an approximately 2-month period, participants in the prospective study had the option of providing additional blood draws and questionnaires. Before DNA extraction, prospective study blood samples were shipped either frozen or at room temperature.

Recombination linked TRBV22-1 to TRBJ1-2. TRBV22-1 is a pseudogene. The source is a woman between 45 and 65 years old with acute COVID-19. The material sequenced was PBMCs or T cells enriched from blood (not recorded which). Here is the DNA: TGTCCTGGGAGCATACGCGGAGCTTGGAGGGGCTATGGCTACACCTTC. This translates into CPGSIRGAWRGYGYTF.